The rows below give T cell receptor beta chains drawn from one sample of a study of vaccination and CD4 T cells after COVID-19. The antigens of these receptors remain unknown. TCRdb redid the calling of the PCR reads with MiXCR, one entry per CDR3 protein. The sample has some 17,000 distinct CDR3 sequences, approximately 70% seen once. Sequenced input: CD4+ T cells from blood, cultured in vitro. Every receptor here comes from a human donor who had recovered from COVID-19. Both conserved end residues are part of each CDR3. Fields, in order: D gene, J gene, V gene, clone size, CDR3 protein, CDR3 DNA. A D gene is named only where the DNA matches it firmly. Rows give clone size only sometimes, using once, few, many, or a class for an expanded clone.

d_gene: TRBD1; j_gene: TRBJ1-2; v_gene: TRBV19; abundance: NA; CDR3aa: CASSITLGTGVGYTF; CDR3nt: TGTGCCAGTAGTATCACCCTCGGGACAGGGGTCGGCTACACCTTC
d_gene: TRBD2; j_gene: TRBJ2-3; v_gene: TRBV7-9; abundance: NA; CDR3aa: CASSSGTSDTDTQYF; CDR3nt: TGTGCCAGCAGTTCCGGGACTAGCGACACAGATACGCAGTATTTT
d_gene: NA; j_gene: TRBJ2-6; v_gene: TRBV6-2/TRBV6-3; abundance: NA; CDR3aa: CASQLGGLANVLTF; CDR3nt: TGTGCCAGCCAACTCGGGGGTCTCGCCAACGTCCTGACTTTC
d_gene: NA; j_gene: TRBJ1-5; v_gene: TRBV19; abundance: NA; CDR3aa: CASSIDRGRSNQPQHF; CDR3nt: TGTGCCAGTAGTATAGATCGAGGACGGAGCAATCAGCCCCAGCATTTT
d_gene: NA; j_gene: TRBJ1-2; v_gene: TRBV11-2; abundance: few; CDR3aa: CASSLSGDSGYTF; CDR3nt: TGTGCCAGCAGCTTATCGGGGGACTCTGGCTACACCTTC
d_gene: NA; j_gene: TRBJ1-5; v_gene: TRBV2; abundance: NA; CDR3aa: CASSGRFDGGQPQHF; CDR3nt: TGTGCCAGCAGTGGAAGGTTTGACGGGGGTCAGCCCCAGCATTTT
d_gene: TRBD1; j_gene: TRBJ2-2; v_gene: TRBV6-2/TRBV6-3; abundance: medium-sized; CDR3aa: CASRERDRGFGGELFF; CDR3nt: TGTGCCAGCCGCGAACGGGACAGGGGATTTGGCGGGGAGCTGTTTTTT
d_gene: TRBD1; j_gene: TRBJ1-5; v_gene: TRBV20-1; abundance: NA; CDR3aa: CSASETQGARSQPQHF; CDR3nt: TGCAGTGCTTCGGAGACTCAGGGGGCGCGTAGTCAGCCCCAGCATTTT
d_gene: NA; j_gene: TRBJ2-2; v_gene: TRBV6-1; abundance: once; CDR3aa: CASSEAWVGGGELFF; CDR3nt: TGTGCCAGCAGTGAAGCGTGGGTCGGAGGGGGGGAGCTGTTTTTT
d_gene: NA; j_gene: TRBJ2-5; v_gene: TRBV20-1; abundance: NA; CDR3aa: CSAEDHRETQYF; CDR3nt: TGCAGTGCTGAGGACCATCGGGAGACCCAGTACTTC
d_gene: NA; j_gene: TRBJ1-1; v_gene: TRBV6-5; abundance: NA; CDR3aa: CASSYTGAGLENTEAFF; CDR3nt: TGTGCCAGCAGTTACACTGGGGCTGGTTTGGAGAACACTGAAGCTTTCTTT
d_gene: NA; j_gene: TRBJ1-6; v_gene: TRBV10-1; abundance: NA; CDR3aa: CASNGTRGRHSPLHF; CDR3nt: TGCGCCAGCAATGGGACACGAGGTCGTCATTCACCCCTCCACTTT
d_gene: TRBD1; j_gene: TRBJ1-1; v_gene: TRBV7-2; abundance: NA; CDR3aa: CASSFNRGSTEAFF; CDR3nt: TGTGCCAGCAGCTTTAACAGGGGAAGCACTGAAGCTTTCTTT
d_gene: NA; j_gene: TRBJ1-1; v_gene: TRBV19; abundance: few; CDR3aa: CASGPRESLWTEAFF; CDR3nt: TGTGCCAGTGGACCCAGGGAGAGTTTATGGACTGAAGCTTTCTTT
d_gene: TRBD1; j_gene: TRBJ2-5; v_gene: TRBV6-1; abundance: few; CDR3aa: CASSEPDRGSETQYF; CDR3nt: TGTGCCAGCAGTGAACCGGACAGGGGTTCAGAGACCCAGTACTTC
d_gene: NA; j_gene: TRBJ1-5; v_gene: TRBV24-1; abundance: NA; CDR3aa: CATSAGARQPQHF; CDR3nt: TGTGCCACCAGTGCAGGGGCTAGGCAGCCCCAGCATTTT
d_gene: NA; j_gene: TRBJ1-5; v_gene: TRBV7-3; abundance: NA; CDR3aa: CASSLDLYQPQHF; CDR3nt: TGTGCCAGCAGCTTAGATCTTTATCAGCCCCAGCATTTT
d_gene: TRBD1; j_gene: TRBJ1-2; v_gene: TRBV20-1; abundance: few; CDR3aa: CSASRQGGGYTF; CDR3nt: TGCAGTGCTAGCCGACAGGGCGGTGGCTACACCTTC
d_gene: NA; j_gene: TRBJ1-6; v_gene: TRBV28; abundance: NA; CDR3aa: CASSLWGRGGESYNSPLHF; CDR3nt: TGTGCCAGCAGTTTATGGGGGCGCGGGGGGGAGTCCTATAATTCACCCCTCCACTTT
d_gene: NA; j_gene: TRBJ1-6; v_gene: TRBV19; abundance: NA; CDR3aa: CASSIPDGNSPLHF; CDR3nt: TGTGCCAGTAGTATCCCCGACGGAAATTCACCCCTCCACTTT
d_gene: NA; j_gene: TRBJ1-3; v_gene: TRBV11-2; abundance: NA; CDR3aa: CASSSLQGRGGNTIYF; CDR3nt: TGTGCCAGCAGCTCCTTACAGGGAAGAGGAGGAAACACCATATATTTT
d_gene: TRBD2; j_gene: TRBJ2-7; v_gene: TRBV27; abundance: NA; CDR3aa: CASSSPLRQLAGGLEYF; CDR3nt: TGTGCCAGCAGTTCCCCCCTAAGGCAATTAGCGGGAGGGCTAGAGTACTTC
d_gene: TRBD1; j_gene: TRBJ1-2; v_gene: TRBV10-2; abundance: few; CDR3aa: CASGGDRPIDYGYTF; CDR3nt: TGCGCCAGCGGGGGGGACAGACCAATCGACTATGGCTACACCTTC
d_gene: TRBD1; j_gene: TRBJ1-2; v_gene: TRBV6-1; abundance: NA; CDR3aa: CASSGDRAGYTF; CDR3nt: TGTGCCAGCAGTGGTGACAGGGCAGGCTACACCTTC
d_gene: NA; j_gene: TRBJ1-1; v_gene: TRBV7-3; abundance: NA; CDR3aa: CASSFQTVATEAFF; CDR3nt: TGTGCCAGCAGCTTCCAGACAGTGGCCACTGAAGCTTTCTTT
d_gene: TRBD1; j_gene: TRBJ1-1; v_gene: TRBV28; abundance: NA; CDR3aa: CASSLGAGGTEAFF; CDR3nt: TGTGCCAGCAGTTTAGGAGCAGGGGGCACTGAAGCTTTCTTT
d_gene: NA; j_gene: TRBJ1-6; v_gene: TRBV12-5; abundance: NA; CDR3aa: CASGRTGKGRLHF; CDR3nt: TGTGCTAGTGGTAGAACAGGGAAGGGGCGCCTCCACTTT
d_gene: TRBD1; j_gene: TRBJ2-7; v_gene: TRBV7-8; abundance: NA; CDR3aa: CASSLKWTGTYEQYF; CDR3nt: TGTGCCAGCAGCTTAAAATGGACAGGGACCTACGAGCAGTACTTC
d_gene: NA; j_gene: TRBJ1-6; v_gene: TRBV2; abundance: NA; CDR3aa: CASSVDGNNSPLHF; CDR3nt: TGTGCCAGCAGTGTGGACGGTAATAATTCACCCCTCCACTTT
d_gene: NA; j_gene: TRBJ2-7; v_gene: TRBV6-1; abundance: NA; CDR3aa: CASSRWGSPRDEQYF; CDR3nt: TGTGCCAGCAGTCGGTGGGGCTCCCCTAGAGACGAGCAGTACTTC
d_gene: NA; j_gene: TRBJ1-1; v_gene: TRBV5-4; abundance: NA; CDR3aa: CASSLAGHTFTEAFF; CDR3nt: TGTGCCAGCAGCTTGGCCGGGCACACCTTCACTGAAGCTTTCTTT
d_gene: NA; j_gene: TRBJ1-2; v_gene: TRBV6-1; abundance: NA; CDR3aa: CASSAGHLNYGYTF; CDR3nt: TGTGCCAGCAGTGCGGGACACCTTAACTATGGCTACACCTTC
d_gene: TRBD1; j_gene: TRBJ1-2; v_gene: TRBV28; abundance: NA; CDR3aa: CASSFGTGRSGYTF; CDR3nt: TGTGCCAGCAGTTTCGGGACAGGGCGAAGTGGCTACACCTTC